This passage covers 23 T cell receptor beta chains from one sample sequenced in a study of blood T cell repertoires in COVID-19. Using immunoSEQ multiplex PCR, the repertoire was profiled, and TCRdb retains in-frame clones only, with some absent. The sample contains some 100,000 clones, around 80% of which appear only once. What was sequenced was peripheral blood. Receptors originate from a man in his 70s with acute or convalescent COVID-19.

The chain is built from TRBV11-3 and TRBJ2-7, with D perhaps TRBD2 (6 bases). The V gene lost 5 bases and the J gene lost 3 bases, with 11 bases spanning the gap. The CDR3 totals 13 residues. The germline gives CDR1 SGHNT, CDR2 YENEEA. The CDR3 is CASSRGTVYEQYF. DNA of the CDR3: TGTGCCAGCAGCCGGGGGACCGTCTACGAGCAGTACTTC.

This chain links TRBV5-1 with TRBJ2-2; perhaps TRBD1 as D (6 bases). V gave up 1 base and J gave up 3 bases, with 7 bases separating them. The CDR3 length is 14 residues. Germline V gene sequence: CDR1 SGHRS, CDR2 YFSETQ. In DNA form, the CDR3 reads TGCGCCAGCAGCTTGAGGACAGACACCGGGGAGCTGTTTTTT. It codes for CASSLRTDTGELFF.

This clone was seen a handful of times. CDR3 region: CSARKETQYF. DNA of the CDR3: TGCAGTGCGCGTAAAGAGACCCAGTACTTC. The chain combines TRBV20-1 with TRBJ2-5, with D hard to call. Germline V lookup: CDR1 DFQATT, CDR2 SNEGSKA (reference sequence). The CDR3 totals 10 residues. V was clipped by 6 bases and J by 3 bases, with 5 bases between them.

This chain joins TRBV5-1 and TRBJ1-1, with a possible D match to TRBD1 (6 bases). The germline V gene encodes CDR1 SGHRS and CDR2 YFSETQ. Between the trimmed V and J ends, which lost 4 bases and 2 bases, there was a span of 15 bases. There are 15 residues in the CDR3. Written as DNA, the CDR3 is TGCGCCAGCAGCACGCCCCAGACAGGAAACACTGAAGCTTTCTTT. This sequence encodes CASSTPQTGNTEAFF.

The chain employs TRBV7-9 and TRBJ2-5; D possibly corresponds to TRBD2 (6 bases). Germline V gives CDR1 SEHNR, CDR2 FQNEAQ (reference sequence). Trimming took 5 bases from V and 2 from J, leaving 9 bases between them. This CDR3 spans 13 amino acids. The CDR3 nucleotides read TGTGCCAGCAGCACCGGGGGACAAGAGACCCAGTACTTC. Protein product: CASSTGGQETQYF.

This clone has only a few counts. V usage is TRBV12-3 or TRBV12-4 and J usage is TRBJ1-1; 7 bases map to TRBD1. The V segment lost 7 bases and the J segment 5 bases; nucleotides outside the gene matches: 7. The CDR3 spans 13 residues. Written as DNA, the CDR3 is TGTGCCAGCACCCCAGGGGGTTGGACTGAAGCTTTCTTT. Encoded protein: CASTPGGWTEAFF.

This clone was detected a few times. V usage is TRBV28 and J usage is TRBJ2-5; 7 bases are shared with TRBD1. V lost 3 bases and J lost 3; bases outside the gene matches: 7. The CDR3 runs 15 residues. The V gene's germline CDR1 is MDHEN and CDR2 SYDVKM. The CDR3 nucleotides read TGTGCCAGCAGTTTGCGACAGGGCCCAAAAGAGACCCAGTACTTC. It encodes CASSLRQGPKETQYF.

As DNA, the CDR3 is TGTGCCAGCAGCTTGGTTCTGTACACCGGGGAGCTGTTTTTT. Translated: CASSLVLYTGELFF. The genes are TRBV5-5 and TRBJ2-2, with D uncertain. CDR1 and CDR2 (germline): SGHKS, YYEKEE (reference sequence). This CDR3 region has 14 residues. V was shortened by 0 bases and J by 3 bases, with 6 bases between the two germline ends.

The J gene is TRBJ2-2, the V gene TRBV28; weak D call: TRBD1 (6 bases). The V gene lost 7 bases and the J gene lost 6 bases, with 15 bases spanning the gap. Looked up from germline, CDR1 is MDHEN and CDR2 is SYDVKM. The CDR3 has 14 amino acids. Here the CDR3 DNA reads TGTGCCAGCATGAGGGACATAGGTCCCGGGGAGCTGTTTTTT. Its protein is CASMRDIGPGELFF.

The chain recombines TRBV7-8 with TRBJ2-7; D might be TRBD1 (6 bases). Germline lookup yields CDR1 SGHVS and CDR2 FQNEAQ. V gave up 0 bases and J gave up 3 bases, with 12 bases separating them. The CDR3 contains 15 residues. The CDR3 DNA sequence: TGTGCCAGCAGCTTAGCGCCGGGACAACTCTACGAGCAGTACTTC. Encoded protein: CASSLAPGQLYEQYF.

This chain uses TRBV28 with TRBJ2-7, with 8 bases that match TRBD2. After removal of 6 bases from V and 3 bases from J, the junction contained 7 bases not matched to a gene. Germline V gives CDR1 MDHEN, CDR2 SYDVKM. CDR3 length: 14 amino acids. CDR3 DNA sequence: TGTGCCAGCAGGGAGGAGAGCGGGAGCTACGAGCAGTACTTC. It specifies CASREESGSYEQYF.

The genes are TRBV19 and TRBJ2-1; maybe TRBD2 (5 bases). This CDR3 contains 16 residues. The germline CDR1 and CDR2 sequences are LNHDA and SQIVND (reference sequence). V gave up 3 bases and J gave up 0 bases, with 12 bases separating them. The chain's CDR3 is CASSILLGSSYNEQFF. CDR3 in DNA: TGTGCCAGTAGTATCTTACTGGGGAGCTCCTACAATGAGCAGTTCTTC.

The chain is built from TRBV5-8 and TRBJ2-1; D possibly corresponds to TRBD2 (5 bases). V was trimmed by 7 bases and J by 4 bases, leaving 9 bases between them. The V gene's germline CDR1 is SGHTS and CDR2 YDEGEE. The CDR3 length is 12 residues. CDR3 sequence (DNA): TGTGCCAGCCTACCGGGGTACAATGAGCAGTTCTTC. Amino acid sequence: CASLPGYNEQFF.

The rearrangement joins TRBV27 to TRBJ1-1; 8 nucleotides line up with TRBD1. The germline CDR1 and CDR2 sequences are MNHEY and SMNVEV (reference sequence). The CDR3 loop spans 16 amino acids. With V trimmed by 2 bases and J by 4 bases, 9 bases remained unmatched. The CDR3 sequence: CASSLRPAQGATEAFF. Written as DNA, the CDR3 is TGTGCCAGCAGTTTACGTCCCGCCCAGGGGGCCACTGAAGCTTTCTTT.

The rearrangement joins TRBV19 to TRBJ1-2; D may be TRBD1 (5 bases). V gave up 6 bases and J gave up 3 bases, with 20 bases separating them. Germline V gene lookup returns CDR1 LNHDA and CDR2 SQIVND (reference sequence). There are 16 residues in the CDR3. This CDR3 is CASSQRPGLGYYGYTF. CDR3 DNA sequence: TGTGCCAGTAGCCAAAGGCCGGGACTCGGGTACTATGGCTACACCTTC. Supplemented by reference TRBV19 and TRBJ1-2, the full variable domain reads DGGITQSPKYLFRKEGQNVTLSCEQNLNHDAMYWYRQDPGQGLRLIYYSQIVNDFQKGDIAEGYSVSREKKESFPLTVTSAQKNPTAFYLCASSQRPGLGYYGYTFGSGTRLTVV.

J is TRBJ2-7 and V is TRBV18, with TRBD1 matching over 8 bases. V was clipped by 6 bases and J by 6 bases; unmatched bases: 10. This CDR3 has 14 amino acids. Germline CDR1 and CDR2: KGHSH and LQKENI. The CDR3 protein is CASSEDRDGPEQYF. The CDR3 DNA follows: TGTGCCAGCTCTGAGGACAGGGACGGGCCCGAGCAGTACTTC.

The chain employs TRBV7-9 and TRBJ1-3; TRBD1 matches at 11 bases. V dropped 5 bases and J dropped 3; count of bases not matched to a gene: 3. CDR3 size: 15 residues. CDR1 and CDR2 (germline): SEHNR, FQNEAQ (reference sequence). CDR3 DNA sequence: TGTGCCAGCAGCCCGGGACAGGGGGTTGGAAACACCATATATTTT. Translation: CASSPGQGVGNTIYF. Drawing the rest from reference TRBV7-9 and TRBJ1-3, the complete variable domain is DTGVSQNPRHKITKRGQNVTFRCDPISEHNRLYWYRQTLGQGPEFLTYFQNEAQLEKSRLLSDRFSAERPKGSFSTLEIQRTEQGDSAMYLCASSPGQGVGNTIYFGEGSWLTVV.

A few counts support this clone. This sequence joins TRBV3-1 (or the pseudogene TRBV3-2) and TRBJ2-7; 10 nucleotides agree with TRBD2. The germline V gene has CDR1 LGHDT and CDR2 YNNKEL (reference sequence). The CDR3 sequence is 15 residues long. V shed 4 bases, J shed 2 bases, and the junction held 5 bases outside the gene matches. CDR3 sequence: CASSRWTSGTYEQYF. CDR3 DNA: TGTGCCAGCAGCCGCTGGACTAGCGGCACCTACGAGCAGTACTTC.

The genes are TRBV5-6 and TRBJ2-6, with 8 positions matching TRBD1. The CDR3 spans 18 residues. Germline values: CDR1 SGHDT, CDR2 YYEEEE. With 6 bases clipped from V and 3 bases from J, the junction kept 14 bases outside the gene matches. CDR3 in DNA: TGTGCCAGCAACAGGGGGGCGGATCCCGGGCGTGGGGCCAACGTCCTGACTTTC. Protein sequence: CASNRGADPGRGANVLTF.

V usage is TRBV28 and J usage is TRBJ1-4; no reliable D call. The CDR3 is 12 amino acids. Germline V gene sequence: CDR1 MDHEN, CDR2 SYDVKM. The V end was cut by 6 bases, the J end by 8 bases, with 10 bases between. Here the CDR3 DNA reads TGTGCCAGCAGCCCCGTCCGGGAAAAACTGTTTTTT. Translation gives CASSPVREKLFF.

This clone occurred once. The V gene is TRBV6-6, the J gene TRBJ2-5; D gene uncertain. V gave up 6 bases and J gave up 5 bases, with 10 bases separating them. The CDR3 loop spans 12 amino acids. From germline, CDR1 is MNHNY and CDR2 SVGAGI (reference sequence). CDR3: CASSPGAETQYF. The DNA of the CDR3 is TGTGCCAGCAGCCCCGGTGCGGAGACCCAGTACTTC.

The gene calls are TRBV7-9 and TRBJ1-1; D is unclear. Germline CDR1 and CDR2: SEHNR and FQNEAQ (reference sequence). Trimming shortened V by 0 bases and J by 0 bases, and 5 bases separated the two germline ends. This CDR3 is 14 amino acids long. CDR3 protein: CASSLARLNTEAFF. The CDR3 DNA reads TGTGCCAGCAGCTTAGCGAGATTGAACACTGAAGCTTTCTTT. Full variable domain (rest looked up from reference TRBV7-9 and TRBJ1-1): DTGVSQNPRHKITKRGQNVTFRCDPISEHNRLYWYRQTLGQGPEFLTYFQNEAQLEKSRLLSDRFSAERPKGSFSTLEIQRTEQGDSAMYLCASSLARLNTEAFFGQGTRLTVV.

This sequence joins TRBV27 and TRBJ2-1; D perhaps matches TRBD1 (6 bases). This CDR3 comprises 15 residues. Germline V gene lookup returns CDR1 MNHEY and CDR2 SMNVEV (reference sequence). V was pared by 5 bases and J by 5 bases, with 16 bases between. DNA for the CDR3: TGTGCCAGCAGTCCGTCGTCCTGGGGGCACAATGAGCAGTTCTTC. Protein sequence: CASSPSSWGHNEQFF.